This TCR beta chain was documented in a study of cytomegalovirus exposure and HLA in healthy donors. PCR used 60 Vbeta primers and 13 Jbeta primers. TCRdb keeps only in-frame clones here, not all; method: immunoSEQ multiplex PCR. Of about 190,000 clones in the sample, 65% to 80% were seen once. J gave up 1 base and V 7 bases, and 10 bases lay outside the gene matches. The CDR3 runs to 16 residues. Germline V gene data show CDR1 as SGHNT and CDR2 as YYREEE (reference sequence). V gene TRBV5-4 combines with J gene TRBJ2-3; 9 nucleotides match TRBD2. The sequence was collected from a man aged 25-40 years in good health and CMV-seropositive. The source material was PBMCs. This chain's CDR3 is CASGKRGGAGTDTQYF. Here the CDR3 DNA reads TGTGCCAGCGGCAAACGCGGGGGGGCTGGCACAGATACGCAGTATTTT. The full variable domain, rest sourced from reference TRBV5-4 and TRBJ2-3, is ETGVTQSPTHLIKTRGQQVTLRCSSQSGHNTVSWYQQALGQGPQFIFQYYREEENGRGNFPPRFSGLQFPNYSSELNVNALELDDSALYLCASGKRGGAGTDTQYFGPGTRLTVL.